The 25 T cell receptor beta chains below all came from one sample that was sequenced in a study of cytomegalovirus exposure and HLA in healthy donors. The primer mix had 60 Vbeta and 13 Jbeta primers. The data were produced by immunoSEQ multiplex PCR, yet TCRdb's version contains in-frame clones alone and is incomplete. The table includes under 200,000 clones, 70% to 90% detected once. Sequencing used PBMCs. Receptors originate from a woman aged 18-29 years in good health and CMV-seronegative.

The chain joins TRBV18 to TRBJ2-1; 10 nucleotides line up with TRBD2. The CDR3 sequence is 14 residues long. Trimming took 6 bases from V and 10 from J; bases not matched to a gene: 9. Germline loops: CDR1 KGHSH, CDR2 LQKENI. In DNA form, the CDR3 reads TGTGCCAGCTCCCGAGCGGGAGGGGCGGACGAGCAGTTCTTC. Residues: CASSRAGGADEQFF.

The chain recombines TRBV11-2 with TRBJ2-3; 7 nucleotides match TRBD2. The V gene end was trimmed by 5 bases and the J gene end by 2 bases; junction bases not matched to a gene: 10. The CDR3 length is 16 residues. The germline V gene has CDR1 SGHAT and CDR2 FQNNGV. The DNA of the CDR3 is TGTGCCAGCAGCCTTTACTACGCGGGAGTCACAGATACGCAGTATTTT. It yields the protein CASSLYYAGVTDTQYF.

The CDR3 here is CASRWCRDRVNNEQFF. The CDR3 DNA reads TGTGCCAGCAGGTGGTGTCGGGACAGGGTTAACAATGAGCAGTTCTTC. J is TRBJ2-1 and V is TRBV21-1; the table's D call, TRBD1, has no DNA check behind it. TRBV21-1 is a listed pseudogene. The CDR3 runs to 16 residues.

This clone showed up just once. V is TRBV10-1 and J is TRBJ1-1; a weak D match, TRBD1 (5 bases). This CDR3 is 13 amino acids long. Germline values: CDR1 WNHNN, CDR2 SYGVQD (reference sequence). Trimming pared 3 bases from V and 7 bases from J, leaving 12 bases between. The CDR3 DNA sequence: TGCGCCAGCAGTGAACAGCCAAGGGGTGAAGCTTTCTTT. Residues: CASSEQPRGEAFF.

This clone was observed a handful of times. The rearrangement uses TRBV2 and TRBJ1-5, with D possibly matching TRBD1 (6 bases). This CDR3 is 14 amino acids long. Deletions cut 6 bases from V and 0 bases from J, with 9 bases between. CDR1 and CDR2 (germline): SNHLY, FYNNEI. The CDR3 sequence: CASRGQFSNQPQHF. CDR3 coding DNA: TGTGCCAGCAGAGGACAGTTTAGCAATCAGCCCCAGCATTTT.

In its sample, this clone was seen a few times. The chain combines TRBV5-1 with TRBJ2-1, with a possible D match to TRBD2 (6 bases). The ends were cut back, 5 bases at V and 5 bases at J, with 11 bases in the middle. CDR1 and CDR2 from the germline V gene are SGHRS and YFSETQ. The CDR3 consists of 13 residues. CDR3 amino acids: CASSSGGNNEQFF. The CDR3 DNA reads TGCGCCAGCAGTTCCGGGGGAAACAATGAGCAGTTCTTC.

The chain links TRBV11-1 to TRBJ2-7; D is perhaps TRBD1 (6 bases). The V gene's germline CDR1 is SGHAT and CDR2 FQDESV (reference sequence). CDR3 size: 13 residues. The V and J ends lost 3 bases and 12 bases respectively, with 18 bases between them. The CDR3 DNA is TGTGCCAGCAGCTTGAGGGTAGGGGGACACCCGTACTTC. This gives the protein CASSLRVGGHPYF.

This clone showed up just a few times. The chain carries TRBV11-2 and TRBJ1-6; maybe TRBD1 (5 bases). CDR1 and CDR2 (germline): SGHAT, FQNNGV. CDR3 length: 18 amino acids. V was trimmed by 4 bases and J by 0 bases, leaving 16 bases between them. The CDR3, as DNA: TGTGCCAGCAGCTCCGTTGGAGGGGCCGTCTCCTATAATTCACCCCTCCACTTT. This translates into CASSSVGGAVSYNSPLHF.

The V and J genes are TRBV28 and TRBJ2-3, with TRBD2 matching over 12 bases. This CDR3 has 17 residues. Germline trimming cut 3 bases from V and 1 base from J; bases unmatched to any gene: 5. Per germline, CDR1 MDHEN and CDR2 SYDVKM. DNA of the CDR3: TGTGCCAGCAGTTTCTCTAGCGGGAGGGCCGGCACAGATACGCAGTATTTT. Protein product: CASSFSSGRAGTDTQYF.

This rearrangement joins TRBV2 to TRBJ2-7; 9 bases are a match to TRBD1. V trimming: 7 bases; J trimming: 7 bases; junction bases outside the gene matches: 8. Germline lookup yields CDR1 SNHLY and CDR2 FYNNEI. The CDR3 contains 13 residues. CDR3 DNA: TGTGCCAGCACCCCACAGGGGGCACGGGAGCAGTACTTC. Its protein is CASTPQGAREQYF.

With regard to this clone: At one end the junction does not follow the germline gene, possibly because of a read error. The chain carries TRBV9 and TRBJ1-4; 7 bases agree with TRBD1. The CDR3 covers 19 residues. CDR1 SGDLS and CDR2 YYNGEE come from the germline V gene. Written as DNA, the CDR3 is TGTGCCGGCAGCCCGAGAGACAGGGCGGGGACCTCAACTAATGAAAAACTGTTTTTT. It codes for CAGSPRDRAGTSTNEKLFF.

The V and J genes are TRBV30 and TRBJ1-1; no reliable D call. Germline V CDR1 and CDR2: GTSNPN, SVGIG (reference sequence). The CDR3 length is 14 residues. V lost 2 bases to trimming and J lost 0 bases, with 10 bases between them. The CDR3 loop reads CAWSRNSLNTEAFF. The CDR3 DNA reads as TGTGCCTGGAGTCGGAACAGCTTGAACACTGAAGCTTTCTTT.

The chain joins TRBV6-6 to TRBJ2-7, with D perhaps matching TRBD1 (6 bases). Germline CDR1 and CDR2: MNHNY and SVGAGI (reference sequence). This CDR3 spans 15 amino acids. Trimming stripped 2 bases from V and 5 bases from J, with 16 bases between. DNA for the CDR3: TGTGCCAGCAGTTACCCCCAAAACAGGGACCACGAGCAGTACTTC. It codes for CASSYPQNRDHEQYF.

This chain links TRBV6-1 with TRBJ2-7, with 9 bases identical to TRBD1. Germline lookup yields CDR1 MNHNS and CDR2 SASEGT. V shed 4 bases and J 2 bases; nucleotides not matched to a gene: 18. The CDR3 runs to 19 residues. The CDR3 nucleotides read TGTGCCAGCAGTGGTGACAGTGGGACAGGGTCTTTGTTGGCCTACGAGCAGTACTTC. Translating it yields CASSGDSGTGSLLAYEQYF.

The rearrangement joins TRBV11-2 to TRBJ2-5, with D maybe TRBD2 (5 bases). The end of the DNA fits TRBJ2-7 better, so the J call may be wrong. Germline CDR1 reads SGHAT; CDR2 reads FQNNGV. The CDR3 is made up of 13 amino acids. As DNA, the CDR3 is TGTGCCAGCAGCTTACCCGGGGTCTACGAGCAGTACTTC. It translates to CASSLPGVYEQYF.

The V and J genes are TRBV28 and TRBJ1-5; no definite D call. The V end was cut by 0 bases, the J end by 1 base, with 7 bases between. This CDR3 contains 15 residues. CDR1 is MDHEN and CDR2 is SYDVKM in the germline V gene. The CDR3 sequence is CASSLWGVSNQPQHF. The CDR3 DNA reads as TGTGCCAGCAGTTTATGGGGAGTGAGCAATCAGCCCCAGCATTTT.

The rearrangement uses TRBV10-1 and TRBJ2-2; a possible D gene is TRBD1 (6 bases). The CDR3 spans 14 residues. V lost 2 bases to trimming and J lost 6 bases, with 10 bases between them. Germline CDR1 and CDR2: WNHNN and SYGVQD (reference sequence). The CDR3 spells CASSETGWSGELFF. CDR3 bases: TGCGCCAGCAGTGAGACAGGGTGGTCCGGGGAGCTGTTTTTT.

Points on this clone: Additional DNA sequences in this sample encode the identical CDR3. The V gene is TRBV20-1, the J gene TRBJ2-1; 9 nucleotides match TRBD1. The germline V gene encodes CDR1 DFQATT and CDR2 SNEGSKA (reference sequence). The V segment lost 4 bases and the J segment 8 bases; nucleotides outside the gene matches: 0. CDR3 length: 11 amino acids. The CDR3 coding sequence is TGCAGTGCTAACAGGGGGCATGAGCAGTTCTTC. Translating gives CSANRGHEQFF.

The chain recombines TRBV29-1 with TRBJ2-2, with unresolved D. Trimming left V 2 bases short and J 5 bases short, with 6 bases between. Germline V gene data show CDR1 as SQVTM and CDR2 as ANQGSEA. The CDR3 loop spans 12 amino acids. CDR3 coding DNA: TGCAGCGTTGAACCCGAGACCGGGGAGCTGTTTTTT. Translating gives CSVEPETGELFF.

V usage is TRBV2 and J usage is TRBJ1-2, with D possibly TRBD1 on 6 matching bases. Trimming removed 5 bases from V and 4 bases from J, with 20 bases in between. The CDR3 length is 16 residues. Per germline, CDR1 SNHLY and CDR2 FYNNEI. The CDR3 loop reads CASSRGAEQTPYGYTF. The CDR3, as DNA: TGTGCCAGCAGTCGGGGGGCAGAACAAACCCCCTATGGCTACACCTTC.

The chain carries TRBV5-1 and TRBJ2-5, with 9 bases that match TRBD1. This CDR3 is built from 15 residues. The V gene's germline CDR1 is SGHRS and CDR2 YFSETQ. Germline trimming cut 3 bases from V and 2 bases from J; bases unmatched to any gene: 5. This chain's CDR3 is CASSWTGQGQETQYF. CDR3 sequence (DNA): TGCGCCAGCAGCTGGACTGGACAGGGGCAAGAGACCCAGTACTTC.

CDR3 nucleotide sequence: TGCGCCAGCAGCGCACTAGCGGGGGGGCACAATGAGCAGTTCTTC. Translated, it gives CASSALAGGHNEQFF. The chain links TRBV5-1 to TRBJ2-1; TRBD2 matches at 13 bases. The junction had 3 bases not matched to a gene; V was cut back by 4 bases and J by 5 bases. Germline-derived CDR1 and CDR2 are SGHRS and YFSETQ. The CDR3 has 15 residues.

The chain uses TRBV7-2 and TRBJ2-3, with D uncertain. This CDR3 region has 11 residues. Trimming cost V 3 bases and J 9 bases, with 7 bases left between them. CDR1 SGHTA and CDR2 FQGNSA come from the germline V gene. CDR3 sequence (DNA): TGTGCCAGCAGCTTCTACGAAACGCAGTATTTT. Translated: CASSFYETQYF.

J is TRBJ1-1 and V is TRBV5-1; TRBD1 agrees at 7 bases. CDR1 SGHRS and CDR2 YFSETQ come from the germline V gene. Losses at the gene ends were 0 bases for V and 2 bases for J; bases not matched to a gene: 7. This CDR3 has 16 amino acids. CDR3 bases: TGCGCCAGCAGCTTGGAATCAGGGGGAGGCAACACTGAAGCTTTCTTT. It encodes CASSLESGGGNTEAFF.

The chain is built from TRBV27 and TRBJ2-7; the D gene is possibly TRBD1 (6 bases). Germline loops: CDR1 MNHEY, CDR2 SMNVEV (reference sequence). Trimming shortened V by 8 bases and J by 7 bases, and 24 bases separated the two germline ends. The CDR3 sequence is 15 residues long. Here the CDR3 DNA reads TGTGCCAGCGGGACACGAAGGGACATAGATAGGGAGCAGTACTTC. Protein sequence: CASGTRRDIDREQYF.